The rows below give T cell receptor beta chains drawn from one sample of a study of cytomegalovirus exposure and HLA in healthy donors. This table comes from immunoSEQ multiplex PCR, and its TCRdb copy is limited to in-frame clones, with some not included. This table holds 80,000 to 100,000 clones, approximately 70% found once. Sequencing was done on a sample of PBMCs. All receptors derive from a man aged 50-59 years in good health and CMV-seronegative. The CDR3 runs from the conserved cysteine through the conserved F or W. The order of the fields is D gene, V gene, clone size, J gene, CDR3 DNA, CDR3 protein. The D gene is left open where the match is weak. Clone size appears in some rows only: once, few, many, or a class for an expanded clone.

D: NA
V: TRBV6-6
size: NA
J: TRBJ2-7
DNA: TGTGCCAGCAGTTACGTTGGGCGGGGGCGCTACGAGCAGTACTTC
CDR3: CASSYVGRGRYEQYF

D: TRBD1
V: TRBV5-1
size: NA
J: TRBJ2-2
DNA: TGCGCCAGCAGCCCCGGGGGACAGGGAAAGAACACCGGGGAGCTGTTTTTT
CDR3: CASSPGGQGKNTGELFF

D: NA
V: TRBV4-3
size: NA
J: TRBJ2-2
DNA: TGCGCCAGCAGCCAAGAGGGGTCCGCTGTGGCGGGGGCGACCGGGGAGCTGTTTTTT
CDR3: CASSQEGSAVAGATGELFF

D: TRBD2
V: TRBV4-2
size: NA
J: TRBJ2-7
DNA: TGTGCCAGCAGCCAAGTAGAGAGTAGAAGCGGGATCTCCTACGAGCAGTACTTC
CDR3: CASSQVESRSGISYEQYF

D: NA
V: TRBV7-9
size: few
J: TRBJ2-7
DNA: TGTGCCAGCAGCTCTGGGCACGAGCAGTACTTC
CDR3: CASSSGHEQYF

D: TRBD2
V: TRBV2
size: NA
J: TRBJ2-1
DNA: TGTGCCAGCAGAGTAGCGGGAGTCGGTGAGCAGTTCTTC
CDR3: CASRVAGVGEQFF

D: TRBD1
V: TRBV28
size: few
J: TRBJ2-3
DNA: TGTGCCAGCAGTGACAGGGAGATACTAAGCACAGATACGCAGTATTTT
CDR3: CASSDREILSTDTQYF

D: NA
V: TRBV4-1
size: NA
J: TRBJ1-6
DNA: TGCGCCAGCAGCCGCCGCAGGGAGGCACCCCTCCACTTT
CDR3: CASSRRREAPLHF

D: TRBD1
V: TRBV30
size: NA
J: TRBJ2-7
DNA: TGTGCCTACTCCGGACAGGGACGAAACGAGCAGTACTTC
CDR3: CAYSGQGRNEQYF

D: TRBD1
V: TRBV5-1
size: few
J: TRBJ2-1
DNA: TGCGCCAGCAGCTTGGGGGGGACAGAAACTTACAATGAGCAGTTCTTC
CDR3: CASSLGGTETYNEQFF

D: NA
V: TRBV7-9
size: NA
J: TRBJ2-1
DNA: TGTTCCAGCAGCTTAGGACAGCACTCCTACAATGAGCAGTTCTTC
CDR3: CSSSLGQHSYNEQFF

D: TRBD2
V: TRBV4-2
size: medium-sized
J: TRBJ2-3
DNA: TGTGCCAGCAGCCAAGGAGGCGGCGGGAGCGGCGCAGATACGCAGTATTTT
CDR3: CASSQGGGGSGADTQYF

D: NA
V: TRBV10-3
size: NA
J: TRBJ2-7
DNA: TGTGCCATCAGTGAAGCAGGGATCTCCTACGAGCAGTACTTC
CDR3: CAISEAGISYEQYF

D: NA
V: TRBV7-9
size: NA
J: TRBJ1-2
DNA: TGTGCCAGCAGCTTACTGACGACAGACTATGGCTACACCTTC
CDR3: CASSLLTTDYGYTF

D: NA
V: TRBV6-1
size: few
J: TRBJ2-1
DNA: TGTGCCAGCAGTCCGACCGGGGGGCGCCCCAATGAGCAGTTCTTC
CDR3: CASSPTGGRPNEQFF

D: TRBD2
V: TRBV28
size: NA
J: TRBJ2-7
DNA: TGTGCCAGCAGTTTGGGTAGCGGGAACCACGAGCAGTACTTC
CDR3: CASSLGSGNHEQYF

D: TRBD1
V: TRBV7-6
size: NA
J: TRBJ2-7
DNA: TGTGCCAGCAGCTTATCGTCTGGGACAGGCTACGAGCAGTACTTC
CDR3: CASSLSSGTGYEQYF

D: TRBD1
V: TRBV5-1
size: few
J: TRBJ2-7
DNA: TGCGCCAGCAGCCCAATGACAGGGCCTACGTACGAGCAGTACTTC
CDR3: CASSPMTGPTYEQYF

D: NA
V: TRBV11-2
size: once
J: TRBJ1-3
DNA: TGTGCCAGCAGCCGGACAAGCGGGTTTCACACCATATATTTT
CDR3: CASSRTSGFHTIYF

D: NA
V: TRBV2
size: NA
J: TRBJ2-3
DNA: TGTGCCAGCAGTCCATTCACAGATACGCAGTATTTT
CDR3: CASSPFTDTQYF

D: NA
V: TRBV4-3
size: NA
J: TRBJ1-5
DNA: TGCGCCAGCAGCCAAGATATTCTACGGGGGGATCAGCCCCAGCATTTT
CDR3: CASSQDILRGDQPQHF

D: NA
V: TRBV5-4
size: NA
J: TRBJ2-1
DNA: TGTGCCAGCAGCTTGTTGAGTGAGCAGTTCTTC
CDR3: CASSLLSEQFF

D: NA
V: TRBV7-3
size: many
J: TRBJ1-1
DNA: TGTGCCAGCAGCTTATCAGGGAACACTGAAGCTTTCTTT
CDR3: CASSLSGNTEAFF

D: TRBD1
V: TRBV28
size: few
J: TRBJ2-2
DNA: TGTGCCAGCAGTTCATCCTCCGGGACAGGGGGCAGTAACGGGGAGCTGTTTTTT
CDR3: CASSSSSGTGGSNGELFF

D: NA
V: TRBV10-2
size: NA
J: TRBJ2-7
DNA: TGCGCCAGCAGTGAGTTGCTGACAGGCCGCTACGAGCAGTACTTC
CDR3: CASSELLTGRYEQYF

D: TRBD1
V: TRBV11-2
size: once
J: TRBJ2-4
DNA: TGTGCCAGCAGCTCACGGACAGGACTAAACATTCAGTACTTC
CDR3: CASSSRTGLNIQYF

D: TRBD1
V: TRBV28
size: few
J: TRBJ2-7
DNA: TGTGCCAGCAGTCCCCGGGACAGGCCCTACGAGCAGTACTTC
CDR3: CASSPRDRPYEQYF

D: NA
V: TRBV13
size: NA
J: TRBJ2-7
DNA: TGTGCCAGCAGCTTAACAGGGACCTCCTACGAGCAGTACTTC
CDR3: CASSLTGTSYEQYF

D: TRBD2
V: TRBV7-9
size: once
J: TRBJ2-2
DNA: TGTTCCAGCAGCCCCACCGGGACTAGGGGCTGGAACACCGGGGAGCTGTTTTTT
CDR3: CSSSPTGTRGWNTGELFF

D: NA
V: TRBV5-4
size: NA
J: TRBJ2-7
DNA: TGTGCCAGCAGCTTGGGACAGGTACCCTACGAGCAGTACTTC
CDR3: CASSLGQVPYEQYF

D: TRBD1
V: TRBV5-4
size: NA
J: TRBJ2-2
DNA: TGTGCCAGCATCGGGACAGACTACACCGGGGAGCTGTTTTTT
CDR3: CASIGTDYTGELFF

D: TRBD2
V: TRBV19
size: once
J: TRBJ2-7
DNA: TGTGCCAGTAGTCCCGAAAGCGGGGGCTGGCCTGCCCGCTACGAGCAGTACTTC
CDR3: CASSPESGGWPARYEQYF

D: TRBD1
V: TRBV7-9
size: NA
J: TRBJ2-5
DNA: TGTGCCAGCAGCCGGACAGGGGGCGGGTTCCCACAAGAGACCCAGTACTTC
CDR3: CASSRTGGGFPQETQYF

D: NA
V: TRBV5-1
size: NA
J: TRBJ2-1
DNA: TGCGCCAGCAGCTTGGACTATGGCTCCTACAATGAGCAGTTCTTC
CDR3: CASSLDYGSYNEQFF

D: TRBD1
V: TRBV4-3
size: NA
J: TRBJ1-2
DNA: TGCGCCAGCAGCCAAGGCGACAGGGGCTCTTATGGCTACACCTTC
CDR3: CASSQGDRGSYGYTF

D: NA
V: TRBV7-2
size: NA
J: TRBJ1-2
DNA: TGTGCCAGCAGCTTAGTGGGCGTGGGGCGTCGCGATGGCTACACCTTC
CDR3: CASSLVGVGRRDGYTF